Sequencing of this T cell receptor (beta chain) was carried out in a study of identical twins. The CDR3 length is 16 residues. CDR1 and CDR2 (germline): MRHNA, SNTAGT. Trimming removed 4 bases from V and 5 bases from J; junction bases left unmatched: 9. A universal primer site was added by template switching, and unique molecular identifiers were carried by the cDNA. TCRdb itself ran the 5' RACE reads through MiXCR, one entry per CDR3 protein. The sample has some 200,000 distinct CDR3 sequences; around 6.8% are singletons. In its sample, this clonotype was seen many times. Its antigen is still unknown. Study-wide findings and caveats: Abundant beta clonotypes from cord blood bore fewer insertions; memory repertoires lacked this pattern. Weaker excess twin sharing was observed in beta out-of-frame sequences.

These sequences were also reported in another study, on yellow fever vaccine responses in identical twins.

The rearrangement links TRBV6-4 to TRBJ2-1; 9 positions agree with TRBD1. This receptor was taken from a woman aged 18-29 years in good health. The sequenced material came from memory (CD45RO+) T cells sorted from blood. CDR3 nucleotides: TGTGCCAGCAGTGGATCGACAGGGGGAGGTCACAATGAGCAGTTCTTC. Translation gives CASSGSTGGGHNEQFF.